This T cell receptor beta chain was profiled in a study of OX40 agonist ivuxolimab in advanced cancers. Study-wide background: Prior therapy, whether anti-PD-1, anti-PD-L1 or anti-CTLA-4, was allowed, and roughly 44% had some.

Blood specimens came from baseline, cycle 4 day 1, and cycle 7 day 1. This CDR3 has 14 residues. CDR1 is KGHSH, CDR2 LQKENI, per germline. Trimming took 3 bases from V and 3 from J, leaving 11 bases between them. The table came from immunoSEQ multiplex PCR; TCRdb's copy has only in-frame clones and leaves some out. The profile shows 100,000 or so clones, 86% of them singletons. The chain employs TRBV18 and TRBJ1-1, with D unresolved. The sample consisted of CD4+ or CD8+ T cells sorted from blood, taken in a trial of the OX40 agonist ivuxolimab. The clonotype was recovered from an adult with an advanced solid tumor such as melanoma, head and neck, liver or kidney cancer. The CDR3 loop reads CASSPRRAYTEAFF. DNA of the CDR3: TGTGCCAGCTCACCCCGGAGGGCCTACACTGAAGCTTTCTTT.